This TCR beta chain was captured in a study of blood T cell repertoires in COVID-19. Whole-study context: From T cells, B-cell-depleted T cells, or PBMCs came the material, which was cDNA or gDNA.

Authors' methods: Nucleated cell number was recorded as an estimate derived from reference gene primer amplification. The table came from immunoSEQ multiplex PCR; TCRdb's copy has only in-frame clones and leaves some out. The V and J calls and the clone size are those of that table, but D and trimming were determined from the DNA. The repertoire includes hundreds of thousands of clones, 70% to 90% of them detected once, and 2.5% to 3.5% sits in the top ten. This TCR was recovered from a human donor in a cohort sampled during active COVID-19. The material sequenced was peripheral blood.

CDR3 residues: CASRLGLAGGEQYF. CDR3 bases: TGTGCCAGCAGACTGGGACTAGCGGGAGGCGAGCAGTACTTC. V and J are TRBV6-5 and TRBJ2-7, with 15 bases identical to TRBD2. Germline V CDR1 and CDR2: MNHEY, SVGAGI. The CDR3 loop spans 14 amino acids. With 6 bases clipped from V and 6 bases from J, the junction kept 3 bases outside the gene matches.